This TCR beta chain is drawn from a study of tumor and adjacent non-tumor tissue in lung cancer. Study summary: There were some 12 adenocarcinoma, a couple of squamous cell carcinoma and 1 small cell lung cancer cases. Overall study findings and caveats: Normal lung showed higher cumulative top 100 clone frequency than tumor. Shorter survival was associated with higher TCR diversity in tumors.

TCRbeta libraries were built with three rounds of nested PCR, modified from ARM-PCR. In TCRdb, the multiplex PCR reads were re-called with MiXCR into one record per CDR3 protein. The repertoire holds more than 75,000 distinct CDR3 sequences, with 80% as singletons. The template was RNA from unsorted bulk tissue. Distant lung tissue was collected more than 3 cm away from the tumor edge. The CDR3 is 13 amino acids. Trimming removed 5 bases from V and 8 bases from J; junction bases left unmatched: 5. Ten or more counts support this clonotype. The antigen is undetermined. The clonotype comes from a man between 60 and 75 years old with small cell lung cancer. Sequenced input: distant non-tumor lung tissue. The V call is TRBV12-3 or TRBV12-4, the J call TRBJ2-1; 8 bases are shared with TRBD2. The CDR3 protein is CASSPGTRDEQFF. The CDR3 DNA reads as TGTGCCAGCAGTCCTGGGACTAGAGATGAGCAGTTCTTC.